Reported below is one T cell receptor beta chain. The entry originates in a study of control samples from healthy donors and cancer patients. Profiled with immunoSEQ multiplex PCR; TCRdb holds only in-frame clones, not every one. The sample yields fewer than 120,000 clones, 88% seen once. CDR1 and CDR2 from the germline V gene are SQVTM and ANQGSEA. V lost 2 bases and J lost 7, with 6 bases in between. The CDR3 covers 11 residues. This clonotype was obtained from an older woman with lung cancer. The V gene is TRBV29-1, the J gene TRBJ2-1; D gene uncertain. Sequencing used PBMCs. CDR3 protein: CSVESRNEQFF. As DNA, the CDR3 is TGCAGCGTTGAATCACGGAATGAGCAGTTCTTC.